This TCR beta chain was captured in a study of blood T cell repertoires in COVID-19. About the research overall: Acute-phase and convalescent COVID-19 samples originated in the United States, Italy and Spain.

Cohort placement rested on clinical history that participants reported themselves. Either two negative PCRs, clearance, or symptom resolution qualified Cohort 3 donors as recovered. Per the original methods: Reference gene primer amplification gave nucleated cell count estimates. Data came from immunoSEQ multiplex PCR; TCRdb stores just in-frame clones and leaves some out. V, J and clone size reflect that table, while D and trimming were determined from the DNA. Of approximately 360,000 clones in the sample, roughly four fifths were seen once. The CDR3 length is 16 residues. In germline, CDR1 is SGDLS, CDR2 YYNGEE. The ends lost 4 bases at V and 0 bases at J; junction bases unmatched: 8.

The rearrangement uses TRBV9 and TRBJ2-3, with TRBD1 identical over 7 bases. The sequenced sample consisted of PBMCs or T cells enriched from blood (not recorded which). The sequence came from a woman in her fifties or sixties who had recovered from COVID-19. This chain's CDR3 is CASSQNQGESTDTQYF. The CDR3 DNA reads as TGTGCCAGCAGCCAAAATCAGGGGGAGAGCACAGATACGCAGTATTTT.